This TCR beta chain was found in a study of blood T cells in healthy people across ages. Primers used in a second PCR of about 7 to 11 cycles were a sample-barcoded 5' primer and a J-beta primer mix. TCRdb re-derived calls from the 5' RACE reads in MiXCR, one entry per CDR3 protein. The sample records around 2 million distinct CDR3 sequences, more than 35% being singletons. The sequencing sample was made of blood. This TCR was sampled from a human donor in good health.

CDR3 region: CASSVVLAGEEETQYF. The CDR3 DNA sequence: TGTGCCAGCAGCGTGGTGTTAGCGGGTGAAGAAGAGACCCAGTACTTC. The chain is built from TRBV4-2 and TRBJ2-7, with 7 bases aligning to TRBD2. The J call could be wrong; TRBJ2-5 is a better fit for the DNA end. There are 16 residues in the CDR3. Germline-derived CDR1 and CDR2 are LGHNA and YNFKEQ.